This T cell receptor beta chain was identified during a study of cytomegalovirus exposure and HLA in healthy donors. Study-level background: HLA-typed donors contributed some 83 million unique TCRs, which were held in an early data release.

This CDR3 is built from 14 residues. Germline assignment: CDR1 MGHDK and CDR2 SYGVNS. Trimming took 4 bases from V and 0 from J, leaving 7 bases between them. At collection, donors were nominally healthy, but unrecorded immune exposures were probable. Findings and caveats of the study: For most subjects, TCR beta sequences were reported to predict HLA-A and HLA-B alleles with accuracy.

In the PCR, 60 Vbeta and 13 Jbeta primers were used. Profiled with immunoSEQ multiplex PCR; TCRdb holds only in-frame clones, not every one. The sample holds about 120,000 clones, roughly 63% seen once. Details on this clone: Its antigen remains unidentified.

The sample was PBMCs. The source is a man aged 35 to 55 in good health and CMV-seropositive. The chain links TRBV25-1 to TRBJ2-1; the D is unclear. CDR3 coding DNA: TGTGCCAGCAGTGCCGTGAGCTCCTACAATGAGCAGTTCTTC. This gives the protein CASSAVSSYNEQFF.